Following are 26 T cell receptor beta chains from one sample sequenced in a study of T cells in women clearing cervical HPV infection (dated by TCRdb to between 2017 and 2018). To prepare the library, the immunoSEQ multiplex PCR assay was applied. TCRdb provides this immuneACCESS table in a form limited to in-frame rearrangements. Some clones are lacking; in checked studies, under half of them reflect an unresolved V gene, and why the rest are absent is not known. The table kept for this sample lists 20,000 to 30,000 clones. Of the sample, 6.6% falls within the top ten clones. The sequenced sample consisted of blood buffy coat. These receptors came from a woman between 18 and 70 years old with a cervical HPV16 infection that either progressed to CIN3+ or cleared (not recorded which).

Remarks on this clone: The read finishes 3 residues shy of the CDR3 end, and the germline J gene is used to complete it. The chain employs TRBV19 and TRBJ1-6; D uncertain. The germline V gene has CDR1 LNHDA and CDR2 SQIVND (reference sequence). The V end lost 2 bases, the J end lost 6 bases, and 8 bases lay between the germline ends. The CDR3 spans 14 residues. The CDR3 protein is CASSISSFNSPLHF. The sequenced CDR3 bases are TGTGCCAGTAGTATAAGTAGTTTTAATTCACCC.

Of note for this clone: The DNA ends 3 residues before the CDR3 does, and the rest of the CDR3 is filled in from the germline J gene. The chain carries TRBV9 and TRBJ2-7; 8 bases are a match to TRBD2. The CDR3 has 17 amino acids. Losses at the gene ends were 2 bases for V and 0 bases for J; bases not matched to a gene: 10. CDR1 SGDLS and CDR2 YYNGEE come from the germline V gene. CDR3 in amino acids: CASSVQGGLAGSYEQYF. Incomplete CDR3 DNA: TGTGCCAGCAGCGTCCAAGGGGGGCTAGCGGGCTCCTACGAG.

In the case of this clone: The CDR3 end falls 3 residues outside the read, so it is completed with the germline J gene. V gene TRBV18 combines with J gene TRBJ2-5; D is perhaps TRBD2 (5 bases). The V end lost 2 bases, the J end lost 5 bases, and 9 bases lay between the germline ends. From germline, CDR1 is KGHSH and CDR2 LQKENI. The CDR3 length is 13 residues. CDR3 region: CASSPEGVETQYF. The CDR3 bases that were read are TGTGCCAGCTCACCAGAGGGTGTGGAGACC.

A note on this clone: The CDR3 end falls 3 residues outside the read, so it is completed with the germline J gene. The V gene is TRBV6-2 or TRBV6-3, the J gene TRBJ2-3; TRBD1 is a possible D gene (6 bases). This CDR3 has 14 residues. Germline values: CDR1 MNHEY, CDR2 SVGEGT. The DNA read from the CDR3 is TGTGCCAGCGCGGCCGACAGGAGCAATCAGCCG. Its translation is CASAADRSNQP. The CDR3 as a whole reads CASAADRSNQPQYF.

Remarks on this clone: The read stops 3 residues short of the end of the CDR3; the missing end is completed from the germline J gene. The chain combines TRBV7-2 with TRBJ1-2; TRBD1 agrees at 9 bases. The length of the CDR3 is 15 residues. CDR1 and CDR2 from the germline V gene are SGHTA and FQGNSA. The chain's CDR3 is CASRAAIQGARGYTF. The CDR3 DNA, read in part, is TGTGCCAGCAGAGCCGCCATACAGGGGGCGCGCGGC.

As for this clone: The read finishes 3 residues shy of the CDR3 end, and the germline J gene is used to complete it. The J gene is TRBJ2-7, the V gene TRBV20-1; 10 nucleotides line up with TRBD2. V lost 1 base and J lost 2; bases outside the gene matches: 14. This CDR3 is 18 amino acids long. Germline V gene sequence: CDR1 DFQATT, CDR2 SNEGSKA (reference sequence). This chain's CDR3 is CSARVRASGRARPYEQYF. Incomplete CDR3 DNA: TGCAGTGCTAGAGTTCGGGCTAGCGGGAGAGCCCGTCCCTACGAG.

With regard to this clone: The CDR3 end lies 3 residues beyond the end of the read and is filled in from the germline J gene. V gene TRBV7-6 combines with J gene TRBJ1-3, with D possibly matching TRBD1 (5 bases). V gave up 1 base and J gave up 3 bases, with 7 bases separating them. Germline loops: CDR1 SGHVS, CDR2 FNYEAQ. The CDR3 spans 14 residues. The CDR3 loop is CASSLGQIGNTIYF. The CDR3 DNA, read in part, is TGTGCCAGCAGCTTAGGACAGATTGGAAACACC.

In regard to this clone: From the germline J gene comes the end of the CDR3, since the read stops 3 residues before it. J is TRBJ2-2 and V is TRBV5-4; 7 bases map to TRBD1. CDR1 is SGHNT, CDR2 YYREEE, per germline (reference sequence). The V gene end was trimmed by 3 bases and the J gene end by 3 bases; junction bases not matched to a gene: 5. The CDR3 has 15 amino acids. This CDR3 is CASSSYRGHTGELFF. The DNA read from the CDR3 is TGTGCCAGCAGCTCCTACAGGGGACACACCGGGGAG.

About this clone itself: With the read ending 3 residues before the CDR3 end, the germline J gene is used to fill in that end. This sequence joins TRBV20-1 and TRBJ2-1; TRBD2 matches 10 bases. The trim removed 1 base at V and 2 bases at J, leaving 14 bases unmatched. The CDR3 runs 19 residues. Germline CDR1 and CDR2: DFQATT and SNEGSKA (reference sequence). The covered CDR3 bases are TGCAGTGCTAGAGGTCTCGGGCTAGCGGGAGTGGGGGCCTACAATGAG. Its translation is CSARGLGLAGVGAYNE. The entire CDR3 protein reads CSARGLGLAGVGAYNEQFF.

Of note for this clone: With the read ending 3 residues before the CDR3 end, the germline J gene is used to fill in that end. This chain joins TRBV18 and TRBJ1-1, with no clear D. Between the trimmed V and J ends, which lost 2 bases and 3 bases, there was a span of 7 bases. The V gene's germline CDR1 is KGHSH and CDR2 LQKENI. This CDR3 has 13 amino acids. The DNA read from the CDR3 is TGTGCCAGCTCACCAAGGCAGGACACTGAA. This sequence encodes CASSPRQDTE. The complete CDR3 sequence is CASSPRQDTEAFF. The variable domain in full, completed from reference TRBV18 and TRBJ1-1, reads NAGVMQNPRHLVRRRGQEARLRCSPMKGHSHVYWYRQLPEEGLKFMVYLQKENIIDESGMPKERFSAEFPKEGPSILRIQQVVRGDSAAYFCASSPRQDTEAFFGQGTRLTVV.

As concerns this clone: From the germline J gene comes the end of the CDR3, since the read stops 3 residues before it. The chain is built from TRBV12-3 or TRBV12-4 and TRBJ2-3; D is unclear. V shed 1 base and J shed 2 bases, with 4 bases lying between them. The CDR3 loop spans 13 amino acids. Here the CDR3 reads CASSLGATDTQYF. The CDR3 DNA, read in part, is TGTGCCAGCAGTTTAGGCGCCACAGATACG.

Notes on this clone: The read finishes 3 residues shy of the CDR3 end, and the germline J gene is used to complete it. The chain has TRBV20-1 and TRBJ2-1, with 7 bases lining up with TRBD2. Looked up from germline, CDR1 is DFQATT and CDR2 is SNEGSKA (reference sequence). With 3 bases clipped from V and 0 bases from J, the junction kept 11 bases outside the gene matches. This CDR3 is built from 17 residues. CDR3 bases read: TGCAGTGCTAGCTGGGCTGAGCGGGGTAGCTCCTACAATGAG. This codes for CSASWAERGSSYNE. The full CDR3 is CSASWAERGSSYNEQFF.

Incomplete CDR3 DNA: TGTGCCACCAGCAGAGTGAACAACAGACGCCAAGAGACC. Amino acids: CATSRVNNRRQET. The full CDR3 sequence reads CATSRVNNRRQETQYF. The rearrangement joins TRBV15 to TRBJ2-5; D is unresolved. Read data end 3 residues before the CDR3 end; the end is taken from the germline J gene. This CDR3 has 16 amino acids. CDR1 is LNHNV and CDR2 is YYDKDF in the germline V gene (reference sequence). Trimming removed 1 base from V and 1 base from J, with 13 bases in between.

Concerning this clone: Read coverage stops 3 residues before the CDR3 terminus; the germline J gene supplies the remainder. The rearrangement joins TRBV2 to TRBJ2-2; 13 bases map to TRBD2. The length of the CDR3 is 15 residues. Losses at the gene ends were 5 bases for V and 5 bases for J; bases not matched to a gene: 2. Germline CDR1 reads SNHLY; CDR2 reads FYNNEI. This chain's CDR3 is CASSMGLAGTGELFF. The part of the CDR3 DNA that was read is TGTGCCAGCAGTATGGGACTAGCGGGGACCGGGGAG.

With regard to this clone: The read is 3 residues too short to cover the CDR3 end, so that end is filled in from the germline J gene. This chain links TRBV5-1 with TRBJ2-7; TRBD1 agrees at 9 bases. The CDR3 is made up of 14 amino acids. V gave up 2 bases and J gave up 2 bases; unmatched junction bases: 2. Germline V lookup: CDR1 SGHRS, CDR2 YFSETQ. The CDR3: CASSLDRGTYEQYF. The covered CDR3 bases are TGCGCCAGCAGCTTAGACAGGGGGACCTACGAG.

Worth noting for this clone: The read comes to an end 3 residues before the CDR3 does, leaving the germline J gene to fill in the end. The chain has TRBV30 and TRBJ1-4, with 9 bases matching TRBD1. The germline CDR1 and CDR2 sequences are GTSNPN and SVGIG (reference sequence). The length of the CDR3 is 15 residues. J was trimmed by 4 bases and V by 0 bases; bases with no gene match: 3. CDR3 bases read: TGTGCCTGGAGTGTCGGGGACAGGGTTAATGAAAAA. Protein: CAWSVGDRVNEK. The CDR3 in full is CAWSVGDRVNEKLFF.

A word on this clone: With the read ending 3 residues before the CDR3 end, the germline J gene is used to fill in that end. V is TRBV5-1 and J is TRBJ1-4; TRBD1 aligns across 9 bases. The germline V gene has CDR1 SGHRS and CDR2 YFSETQ. Trimming cost V 4 bases and J 7 bases; bases outside gene matches: 8. CDR3 size: 15 residues. The CDR3 is CASSPRTGDGEKLFF. CDR3 DNA (partial): TGCGCCAGCAGCCCCCGGACAGGGGATGGTGAAAAA.

Worth noting for this clone: The read gets to within 3 residues of the CDR3 end, and the germline J gene fills in the rest. V is TRBV10-3 and J is TRBJ1-2, with TRBD1 as a possible D gene (6 bases). This CDR3 has 12 residues. Germline assignment: CDR1 ENHRY and CDR2 SYGVKD. V lost 2 bases, J lost 6 bases, and 7 bases lay in between. The part of the CDR3 DNA that was read is TGTGCCATCAGTGAGACAGGGAATGGC. This gives the protein CAISETGNG. The full CDR3 sequence reads CAISETGNGYTF.

As concerns this clone: The read is 3 residues too short to cover the CDR3 end, so that end is filled in from the germline J gene. V and J are TRBV2 and TRBJ1-2; 10 positions agree with TRBD1. Germline CDR1 reads SNHLY; CDR2 reads FYNNEI. The CDR3 is 16 amino acids. Losses at the gene ends were 5 bases for V and 4 bases for J; bases not matched to a gene: 10. CDR3 DNA (partial): TGTGCCAGCAGTTTTGACAGGGGGCAAGGGCTCTATGGC. Residues: CASSFDRGQGLYG. The entire CDR3 sequence reads CASSFDRGQGLYGYTF.

Worth noting for this clone: The read finishes 3 residues shy of the CDR3 end, and the germline J gene is used to complete it. The chain combines TRBV2 with TRBJ1-4, with D possibly matching TRBD1 (6 bases). CDR3 length equals 15 residues. CDR1 and CDR2 (germline): SNHLY, FYNNEI. CDR3 loop: CASRDRSSGANVLFF. CDR3 DNA (partial): TGTGCCAGCAGAGACAGGAGCTCTGGGGCCAACGTA. Variable domain in full (rest from reference TRBV2 and TRBJ1-4): EPEVTQTPSHQVTQMGQEVILRCVPISNHLYFYWYRQILGQKVEFLVSFYNNEISEKSEIFDDQFSVERPDGSNFTLKIRSTKLEDSAMYFCASRDRSSGANVLFFGSGTQLSVL.

Turning to this clone: The read is 3 residues too short to cover the CDR3 end, so that end is filled in from the germline J gene. V gene TRBV18 combines with J gene TRBJ2-2, with 10 bases identical to TRBD1. The CDR3 contains 17 residues. The germline gives CDR1 KGHSH, CDR2 LQKENI. The chain's CDR3 is CASSPRESGQGHEKLFF. CDR3 bases read: TGTGCCAGCTCACCAAGAGAGTCGGGACAGGGGCATGAAAAG.

As regards this clone: The observed sequence ends 3 residues before the CDR3 terminus, with the missing tail filled in from the germline J gene. The chain joins TRBV18 to TRBJ2-3; 9 positions match TRBD2. Germline CDR1 reads KGHSH; CDR2 reads LQKENI. The CDR3 is made up of 16 amino acids. CDR3 DNA (partial): TGTGCCAGCTCAATCAACTTAGCGGGAGCGGGGGAGACG. Translating it yields CASSINLAGAGET. The full CDR3 reads CASSINLAGAGETQYF.

Partial CDR3 DNA: TGTGCCAGTAGTAAACCGGGACAGGTTCCCCACAATGAG. As protein: CASSKPGQVPHNE. The whole CDR3 sequence reads CASSKPGQVPHNEQFF. The chain links TRBV19 to TRBJ2-1, with 8 positions matching TRBD1. The read comes to an end 3 residues before the CDR3 does, leaving the germline J gene to fill in the end. Germline assignment: CDR1 LNHDA and CDR2 SQIVND (reference sequence). The CDR3 is 16 residues long. V shed 4 bases and J 5 bases; nucleotides not matched to a gene: 10.

As to this clone: Compared with germline, one end of the junction differs, possibly owing to a read error. From the germline J gene comes the end of the CDR3, since the read stops 3 residues before it. This sample includes further DNA sequences coding for the same CDR3. This chain links TRBV18 with TRBJ1-3, with no clear D. The germline V gene has CDR1 KGHSH and CDR2 LQKENI. CDR3 length equals 13 residues. The chain's CDR3 is CASSPTAENTIYF. The sequenced CDR3 bases are TGTGCCAGCTCACCGACGGCGGAAAACACA.

Note on this clone: The sequence runs out 3 residues before the end of the CDR3; the remainder is reconstructed from the germline J gene. V gene TRBV19 combines with J gene TRBJ1-5, with 9 positions matching TRBD1. This CDR3 contains 14 residues. The trim removed 9 bases at V and 5 bases at J, leaving 8 bases unmatched. Germline-derived CDR1 and CDR2 are LNHDA and SQIVND (reference sequence). The CDR3 bases that were read are TGTGCCAGCAGGGGACAGGGTATACATCAGCCC. Its protein is CASRGQGIHQP. The complete CDR3 sequence is CASRGQGIHQPQHF.

In the case of this clone: The read terminates 3 residues before the CDR3 end, so the remaining end is supplied by the germline J gene. The gene calls are TRBV19 and TRBJ1-5; possible D gene TRBD1, 5 bases. The V end lost 7 bases, the J end lost 7 bases, and 14 bases lay between the germline ends. Germline V gene lookup returns CDR1 LNHDA and CDR2 SQIVND (reference sequence). The CDR3 is 13 amino acids. The sequenced CDR3 bases are TGTGCCAGTAACCCAGGGCAGTGGCAGCCC. Translating it yields CASNPGQWQP. The whole CDR3 sequence reads CASNPGQWQPQHF.